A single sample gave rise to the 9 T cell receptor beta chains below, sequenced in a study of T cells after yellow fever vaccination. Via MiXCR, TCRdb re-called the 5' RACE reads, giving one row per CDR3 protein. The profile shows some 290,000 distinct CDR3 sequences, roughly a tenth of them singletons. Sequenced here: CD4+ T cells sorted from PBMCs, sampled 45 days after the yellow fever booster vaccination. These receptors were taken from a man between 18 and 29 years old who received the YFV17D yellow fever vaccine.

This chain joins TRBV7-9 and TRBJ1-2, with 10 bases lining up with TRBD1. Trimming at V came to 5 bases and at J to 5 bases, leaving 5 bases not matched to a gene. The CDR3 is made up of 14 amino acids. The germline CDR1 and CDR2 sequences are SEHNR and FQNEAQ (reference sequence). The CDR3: CASSRQGAWYGYTF. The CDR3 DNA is TGTGCCAGCAGCCGACAGGGGGCCTGGTATGGCTACACCTTC.

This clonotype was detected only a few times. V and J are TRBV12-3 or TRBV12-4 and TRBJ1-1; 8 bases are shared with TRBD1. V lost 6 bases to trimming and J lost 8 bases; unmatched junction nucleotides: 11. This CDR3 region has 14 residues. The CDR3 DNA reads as TGTGCCAGCAGAGCGACAGGGGAGGCCGTCGAAGCTTTCTTT. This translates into CASRATGEAVEAFF.

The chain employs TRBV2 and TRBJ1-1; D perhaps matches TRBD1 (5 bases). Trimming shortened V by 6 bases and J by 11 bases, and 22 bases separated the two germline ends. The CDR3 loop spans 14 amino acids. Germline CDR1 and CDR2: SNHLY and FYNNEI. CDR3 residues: CASRERESQGSAFF. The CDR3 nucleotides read TGTGCCAGCAGGGAACGGGAATCTCAGGGTTCTGCTTTCTTT.

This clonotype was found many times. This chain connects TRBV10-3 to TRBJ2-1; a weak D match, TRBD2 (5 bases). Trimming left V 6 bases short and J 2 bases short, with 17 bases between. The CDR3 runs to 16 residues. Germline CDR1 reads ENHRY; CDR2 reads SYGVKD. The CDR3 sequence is CAIRVKGERTYNEQFF. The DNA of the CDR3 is TGTGCCATCAGAGTTAAGGGAGAGAGGACCTACAATGAGCAGTTCTTC.

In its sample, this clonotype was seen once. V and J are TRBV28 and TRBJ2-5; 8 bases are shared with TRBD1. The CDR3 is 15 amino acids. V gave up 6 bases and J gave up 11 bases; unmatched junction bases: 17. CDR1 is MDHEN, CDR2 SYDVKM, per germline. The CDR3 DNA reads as TGTGCCAGCAGGCCAGGTGACAGGGGTCCTCTACAGCAGTACTTC. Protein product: CASRPGDRGPLQQYF.

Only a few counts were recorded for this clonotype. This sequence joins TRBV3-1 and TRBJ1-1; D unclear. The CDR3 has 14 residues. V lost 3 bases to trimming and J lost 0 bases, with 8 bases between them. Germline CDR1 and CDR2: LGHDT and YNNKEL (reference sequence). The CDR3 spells CASSQAKVNTEAFF. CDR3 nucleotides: TGTGCCAGCAGCCAGGCCAAGGTGAACACTGAAGCTTTCTTT.

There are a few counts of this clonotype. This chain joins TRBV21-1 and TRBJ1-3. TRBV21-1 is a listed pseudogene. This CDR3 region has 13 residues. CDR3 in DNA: TGTGCCAGCAAGACATCCTCTGGAAACACCATATATTTT. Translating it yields CASKTSSGNTIYF.

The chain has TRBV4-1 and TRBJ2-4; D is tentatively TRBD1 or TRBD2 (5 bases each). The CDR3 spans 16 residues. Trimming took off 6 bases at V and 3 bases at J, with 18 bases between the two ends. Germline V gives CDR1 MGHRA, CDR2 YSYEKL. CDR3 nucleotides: TGCGCCAGCAGTCGGGACGCCGGTGAACTCAAAAACATTCAGTACTTC. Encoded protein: CASSRDAGELKNIQYF.

The CDR3 region is CASSLVALGPNPSPLHF. DNA of the CDR3: TGTGCCAGCAGCTTAGTTGCTTTAGGCCCCAACCCTTCACCCCTCCACTTT. This chain connects TRBV7-8 to TRBJ1-6; D unclear. V was trimmed by 1 base and J by 9 bases, leaving 19 bases between them. CDR1 and CDR2 (germline): SGHVS, FQNEAQ. The CDR3 has 17 amino acids.